A selection of T cell receptor beta chains follows, all from one sample in a study of blood T cell repertoires in COVID-19. Generated by immunoSEQ multiplex PCR, the TCRdb table keeps only in-frame clones and is missing some. The sample has hundreds of thousands of clones; over 80% are singletons. Sequencing used peripheral blood. Receptor source: a woman in her sixties or seventies with active or convalescent COVID-19. Each CDR3 is given with its conserved first and last residue. A D gene is named only where the DNA matches it firmly. Clone size is given for some rows only: seen once, a few or many times, or a class if the clone is expanded.

j_gene	d_gene	abundance	v_gene	CDR3aa	CDR3nt
TRBJ1-2	NA	NA	TRBV19	CATGGLSNYGYTF	TGTGCCACGGGTGGATTAAGTAACTATGGCTACACCTTC
TRBJ1-1	NA	NA	TRBV20-1	CSALTGQEAFF	TGCAGTGCTCTAACAGGGCAAGAAGCTTTCTTT
TRBJ1-5	NA	NA	TRBV21-1	CASSSPGQGVYSNQPQHF	TGTGCCAGCAGCTCCCCGGGACAGGGCGTTTATAGCAATCAGCCCCAGCATTTT
TRBJ1-1	TRBD1	NA	TRBV7-9	CASNDRVMNTEAFF	TGTGCCAGCAACGACAGGGTAATGAACACTGAAGCTTTCTTT
TRBJ1-5	NA	NA	TRBV18	CASSPQTDYQPQHF	TGTGCCAGCTCACCACAAACAGATTATCAGCCCCAGCATTTT
TRBJ2-2	NA	NA	TRBV6-5	CASRRGADTGELFF	TGTGCCAGCAGACGGGGGGCGGACACCGGGGAGCTGTTTTTT
TRBJ2-1	TRBD1	NA	TRBV6-2/TRBV6-3	CASNPLWDRPNEQFF	TGTGCCAGCAACCCCTTATGGGACAGGCCCAATGAGCAGTTCTTC
TRBJ2-5	TRBD2	NA	TRBV23-1	CARYYPGLAAKETQYF	TGCGCCAGATACTACCCGGGACTAGCGGCAAAAGAGACCCAGTACTTC
TRBJ2-1	NA	few	TRBV7-2	CASSSPPGREQFF	TGTGCCAGCAGCTCCCCCCCTGGGCGTGAGCAGTTCTTC
TRBJ2-3	NA	NA	TRBV5-1	CASSLDTGFTDTQYF	TGCGCCAGCAGCTTGGACACAGGGTTCACAGATACGCAGTATTTT
TRBJ1-6	NA	NA	TRBV7-6	CASSSYSTQGFNSPLHF	TGTGCCAGCAGCTCTTACTCTACCCAGGGCTTCAATTCACCCCTCCACTTT
TRBJ2-5	NA	NA	TRBV5-8	CASSFKNPGQETQYF	TGTGCCAGCAGCTTTAAAAACCCGGGCCAAGAGACCCAGTACTTC
TRBJ1-3	TRBD1	NA	TRBV7-9	CASSLHRGHGNTIYF	TGTGCCAGCAGCCTACACAGGGGGCACGGAAACACCATATATTTT
TRBJ2-7	TRBD2	NA	TRBV6-6	CASSPGTSGSLSYEQYF	TGTGCCAGCAGTCCCGGGACTAGCGGGAGTCTGAGTTACGAGCAGTACTTC
TRBJ2-5	NA	NA	TRBV14	CASSPGSWETQYF	TGTGCCAGCAGCCCAGGTTCTTGGGAGACCCAGTACTTC
TRBJ1-5	TRBD1	NA	TRBV6-2/TRBV6-3	CASSLTGSSNQPQHF	TGTGCCAGCAGTCTGACAGGGAGTAGCAATCAGCCCCAGCATTTT